Below, 31 T cell receptor beta chains from the same sample are listed, as sequenced in a study of blood T cell repertoires in COVID-19. The data were produced by immunoSEQ multiplex PCR, yet TCRdb's version contains in-frame clones alone and is incomplete. The sample carries around 95,000 clones, around four fifths recorded once. Input material: peripheral blood. All receptors come from a man aged 50 or older with active or convalescent COVID-19.

The gene calls are TRBV21-1 and TRBJ1-5. TRBV21-1 is shown as a pseudogene. The CDR3 has 17 residues. The DNA of the CDR3 is TGTGCCAGCAGATTCCCCCGACAGCGGGACCTTAATCAGCCCCAGCATTTT. Protein sequence: CASRFPRQRDLNQPQHF.

The chain uses TRBV28 and TRBJ1-2; TRBD1 matches at 7 bases. The CDR3 sequence is 11 residues long. Germline V gene lookup returns CDR1 MDHEN and CDR2 SYDVKM. Losses at the gene ends were 6 bases for V and 6 bases for J; bases not matched to a gene: 1. The CDR3 here is CASRTGDGYTF. The CDR3 region has the DNA TGTGCCAGCAGAACAGGGGATGGCTACACCTTC.

The rearrangement links TRBV16 to TRBJ1-2, with 7 bases aligning to TRBD1. The trim removed 5 bases at V and 2 bases at J, leaving 2 bases unmatched. The CDR3 totals 13 residues. The germline gives CDR1 KGHSY, CDR2 FQNENV. In DNA, the CDR3 is TGTGCCAGCAGCTTGGGACAGAACTATGGCTACACCTTC. Translation gives CASSLGQNYGYTF.

The chain couples TRBV5-1 to TRBJ1-2; a weak D match, TRBD1 (6 bases). The CDR3 covers 14 residues. The germline gives CDR1 SGHRS, CDR2 YFSETQ. Trimming took 2 bases from V and 7 from J, leaving 15 bases between them. The CDR3 here is CASSFDRSSGGYTF. The CDR3 coding sequence is TGCGCCAGCAGCTTCGACAGGTCCTCCGGTGGCTACACCTTC.

CDR3 DNA: TGTGCCAGCGACCCCGGTAGGGCAGGGTATCATTATAGCAATCAGCCCCAGCATTTT. This encodes CASDPGRAGYHYSNQPQHF. The rearrangement joins TRBV27 to TRBJ1-5, with D perhaps TRBD1 (5 bases). Trimming took 8 bases from V and 0 from J, leaving 26 bases between them. The CDR3 contains 19 residues. CDR1 is MNHEY, CDR2 SMNVEV, per germline (reference sequence).

DNA of the CDR3: TGCGCCAGCAGCTTGGGTTGGGAGTTAAACACTGAAGCTTTCTTT. Its protein is CASSLGWELNTEAFF. The rearrangement joins TRBV5-1 to TRBJ1-1; D remains ambiguous. The CDR3 has 15 residues. Germline CDR1 reads SGHRS; CDR2 reads YFSETQ. Trimming took off 0 bases at V and 2 bases at J, with 11 bases between the two ends.

This chain joins TRBV7-8 and TRBJ1-1; unclear D gene. The germline V and J ends were trimmed by 5 bases and 3 bases, with 13 bases remaining between them. CDR1 is SGHVS and CDR2 is FQNEAQ in the germline V gene. This CDR3 comprises 14 residues. The CDR3 bases are TGTGCCAGCAGCCTTAGAGCTTCGGACACTGAAGCTTTCTTT. This encodes CASSLRASDTEAFF.

DNA for the CDR3: TGTGCCAGCAGCTTAGCCATCGGCGGGGGAGAGACCCAGTACTTC. It specifies CASSLAIGGGETQYF. The V gene is TRBV7-6, the J gene TRBJ2-5; TRBD2 matches at 7 bases. The CDR3 has 15 residues. V dropped 0 bases and J dropped 4; count of bases not matched to a gene: 5. Per the germline V gene, CDR1 is SGHVS and CDR2 is FNYEAQ.

The chain couples TRBV7-9 to TRBJ1-1; D is possibly TRBD1 (5 bases). The V gene's germline CDR1 is SEHNR and CDR2 FQNEAQ (reference sequence). V gave up 1 base and J gave up 0 bases, with 9 bases separating them. The CDR3 length is 15 residues. Written as DNA, the CDR3 is TGTGCCAGCAGCTTAGAGACAGCTTTGAACACTGAAGCTTTCTTT. Translated: CASSLETALNTEAFF. Complete variable domain (other parts from reference TRBV7-9 and TRBJ1-1): DTGVSQNPRHKITKRGQNVTFRCDPISEHNRLYWYRQTLGQGPEFLTYFQNEAQLEKSRLLSDRFSAERPKGSFSTLEIQRTEQGDSAMYLCASSLETALNTEAFFGQGTRLTVV.

The genes are TRBV5-1 and TRBJ2-3; 10 bases map to TRBD2. Germline assignment: CDR1 SGHRS and CDR2 YFSETQ. With 4 bases clipped from V and 5 bases from J, the junction kept 7 bases outside the gene matches. This CDR3 spans 15 amino acids. CDR3 amino acids: CASSQAGGPIDTQYF. DNA for the CDR3: TGCGCCAGCAGCCAAGCGGGAGGGCCGATAGATACGCAGTATTTT.

This sequence joins TRBV4-1 and TRBJ1-1; the D gene is possibly TRBD1 (6 bases). V was cut by 1 base and J by 6 bases, with 12 bases left in between. Germline-derived CDR1 and CDR2 are MGHRA and YSYEKL. The CDR3 has 14 amino acids. CDR3 amino acids: CASSQVQGGSEAFF. Here the CDR3 DNA reads TGCGCCAGCAGCCAAGTACAGGGTGGGTCTGAAGCTTTCTTT.

CDR3 region: CATSDPGSNQPQHF. The CDR3, as DNA: TGTGCCACCAGTGATCCGGGGAGCAATCAGCCCCAGCATTTT. J is TRBJ1-5 and V is TRBV24-1; D remains ambiguous. Trimming shortened V by 3 bases and J by 1 base, and 6 bases separated the two germline ends. Germline-derived CDR1 and CDR2 are KGHDR and SFDVKD. The CDR3 has 14 amino acids.

The J gene is TRBJ2-1, the V gene TRBV3-1 (or the pseudogene TRBV3-2); possible D gene TRBD2, 5 bases. The CDR3 length is 15 residues. Germline V CDR1 and CDR2: LGHDT, YNNKEL (reference sequence). V was shortened by 4 bases and J by 7 bases, with 17 bases between the two germline ends. This CDR3 is CASSRALARRNEQFF. DNA of the CDR3: TGTGCCAGCAGCCGGGCGCTAGCCAGGAGGAATGAGCAGTTCTTC.

The chain carries TRBV19 and TRBJ2-1; no firm D call. Per the germline V gene, CDR1 is LNHDA and CDR2 is SQIVND (reference sequence). CDR3 length equals 16 residues. Between the trimmed V and J ends, which lost 6 bases and 5 bases, there was a span of 20 bases. The CDR3: CASSGDFSPAHNEQFF. The CDR3 nucleotides read TGTGCCAGTAGCGGAGACTTTAGTCCGGCCCACAATGAGCAGTTCTTC.

This chain connects TRBV10-3 to TRBJ1-1; D gene uncertain. Per germline, CDR1 ENHRY and CDR2 SYGVKD. The CDR3 runs to 14 residues. Trimming left V 4 bases short and J 11 bases short, with 20 bases between. CDR3: CAISGAGPLWRAFF. The CDR3 bases are TGTGCCATCAGTGGTGCTGGGCCTCTATGGAGGGCTTTCTTT.

This clone appeared once. The CDR3 DNA reads TGTGCCAGTAGTCCGAACAGGGTTATTCGGGAAAAACTGTTTTTT. It translates to CASSPNRVIREKLFF. The chain combines TRBV19 with TRBJ1-4; tentative D call: TRBD1 (6 bases). Germline loops: CDR1 LNHDA, CDR2 SQIVND (reference sequence). The CDR3 totals 15 residues. V dropped 5 bases and J dropped 8 bases, with 18 bases sitting between them. Filled out from reference TRBV19 and TRBJ1-4, the complete variable domain reads DGGITQSPKYLFRKEGQNVTLSCEQNLNHDAMYWYRQDPGQGLRLIYYSQIVNDFQKGDIAEGYSVSREKKESFPLTVTSAQKNPTAFYLCASSPNRVIREKLFFGSGTQLSVL.

This rearrangement joins TRBV10-1 to TRBJ1-1; TRBD1 aligns across 11 bases. The CDR3 contains 14 residues. Germline trimming cut 4 bases from V and 9 bases from J; bases unmatched to any gene: 7. The germline gives CDR1 WNHNN, CDR2 SYGVQD (reference sequence). Here the CDR3 reads CASSANGQGAQAFF. The CDR3 nucleotides are TGCGCCAGCAGTGCCAACGGACAGGGGGCACAAGCTTTCTTT.

This CDR3 is CASSTQGYQETQYF. The CDR3 DNA follows: TGTGCCAGTAGTACCCAGGGTTACCAAGAGACCCAGTACTTC. This chain connects TRBV19 to TRBJ2-5, with D possibly TRBD1 on 5 matching bases. Trimming pared 4 bases from V and 0 bases from J, leaving 9 bases between. Germline CDR1 LNHDA, CDR2 SQIVND (reference sequence). CDR3 size: 14 residues.

J is TRBJ2-3 and V is TRBV2, with TRBD1 matching over 8 bases. This CDR3 is 13 amino acids long. Germline CDR1 reads SNHLY; CDR2 reads FYNNEI. Trimming removed 4 bases from V and 4 bases from J; junction bases left unmatched: 1. In nucleotides, the CDR3 is TGTGCCAGCAGTGCAGGGGGCGCAGATACGCAGTATTTT. This sequence encodes CASSAGGADTQYF. Variable domain in full (rest from reference TRBV2 and TRBJ2-3): EPEVTQTPSHQVTQMGQEVILRCVPISNHLYFYWYRQILGQKVEFLVSFYNNEISEKSEIFDDQFSVERPDGSNFTLKIRSTKLEDSAMYFCASSAGGADTQYFGPGTRLTVL.

The V and J genes are TRBV2 and TRBJ1-4; 8 bases are shared with TRBD1. V lost 4 bases and J lost 5; bases outside the gene matches: 6. Germline V gives CDR1 SNHLY, CDR2 FYNNEI. The CDR3 covers 15 residues. The CDR3 region is CASSGTGIGNEKLFF. Written as DNA, the CDR3 is TGTGCCAGCAGTGGGACAGGGATCGGCAATGAAAAACTGTTTTTT.

The rearrangement links TRBV5-1 to TRBJ2-2, with D tentatively TRBD1 (5 bases). Trimming took 0 bases from V and 7 from J, leaving 10 bases between them. Germline-derived CDR1 and CDR2 are SGHRS and YFSETQ. This CDR3 is 14 amino acids long. This CDR3 reads CASSLGRENGELFF. The CDR3 DNA follows: TGCGCCAGCAGCTTGGGCAGGGAAAACGGGGAGCTGTTTTTT. Using reference TRBV5-1 and TRBJ2-2 for the parts outside the CDR3, the full variable domain is KAGVTQTPRYLIKTRGQQVTLSCSPISGHRSVSWYQQTPGQGLQFLFEYFSETQRNKGNFPGRFSGRQFSNSRSEMNVSTLELGDSALYLCASSLGRENGELFFGEGSRLTVL.

This clone was found a few times. The rearrangement links TRBV4-2 to TRBJ2-7; TRBD2 matches 13 bases. Germline V gene lookup returns CDR1 LGHNA and CDR2 YNFKEQ. This CDR3 has 15 amino acids. The V gene end was trimmed by 4 bases and the J gene end by 9 bases; junction bases not matched to a gene: 9. The CDR3 here is CASSRDGLAGVWQYF. The CDR3 DNA is TGTGCCAGCAGCCGCGACGGACTAGCGGGAGTCTGGCAGTACTTC.

This sequence joins TRBV24-1 and TRBJ1-5; perhaps TRBD1 as D (5 bases). Trimming pared 5 bases from V and 0 bases from J, leaving 7 bases between. CDR3 size: 14 residues. Germline CDR1 reads KGHDR; CDR2 reads SFDVKD. CDR3 DNA sequence: TGTGCCACCAGTGGACAGTTTAGCAATCAGCCCCAGCATTTT. Translation: CATSGQFSNQPQHF.

The chain combines TRBV2 with TRBJ1-4, with TRBD1 identical over 8 bases. V trimming: 6 bases; J trimming: 3 bases; junction bases outside the gene matches: 6. The CDR3 sequence is 15 residues long. The V gene's germline CDR1 is SNHLY and CDR2 FYNNEI. The CDR3 is CASRVGTGANEKLFF. Written as DNA, the CDR3 is TGTGCCAGCAGGGTCGGGACAGGCGCTAATGAAAAACTGTTTTTT.

The V and J genes are TRBV3-1 (or the pseudogene TRBV3-2) and TRBJ1-2; maybe TRBD1 (5 bases). CDR1 and CDR2 from the germline V gene are LGHDT and YNNKEL (reference sequence). This CDR3 is built from 12 residues. V lost 1 base and J 5 bases, leaving 5 bases between the germline ends. The CDR3 loop reads CASSQGQYGYTF. The CDR3 region has the DNA TGTGCCAGCAGCCAAGGACAGTATGGCTACACCTTC.

The rearrangement links TRBV7-2 to TRBJ2-7; 14 nucleotides agree with TRBD2. Unmatched junction bases numbered 7, after V lost 4 bases and J lost 5 bases. CDR3 length: 16 residues. Germline V gene sequence: CDR1 SGHTA, CDR2 FQGNSA. CDR3 residues: CASSSGTSGRIDEQYF. The CDR3 DNA sequence: TGTGCCAGCAGCTCAGGGACTAGCGGGAGAATCGACGAGCAGTACTTC.

The genes are TRBV4-1 and TRBJ1-1; D is ambiguous. The germline V gene has CDR1 MGHRA and CDR2 YSYEKL. Trimming stripped 2 bases from V and 0 bases from J, with 10 bases between. This CDR3 contains 15 residues. CDR3 sequence: CASSQHPPMNTEAFF. CDR3 nucleotides: TGCGCCAGCAGCCAACATCCCCCAATGAACACTGAAGCTTTCTTT.

This chain connects TRBV19 to TRBJ2-3; no reliable D call. V lost 4 bases to trimming and J lost 3 bases, with 11 bases between them. Looked up from germline, CDR1 is LNHDA and CDR2 is SQIVND (reference sequence). This CDR3 comprises 14 residues. The chain's CDR3 is CASSKAIQTDTQYF. The DNA for the CDR3 is TGTGCCAGTAGTAAGGCCATACAGACAGATACGCAGTATTTT.

In this sample, this clone turned up once. An end of the junction does not agree with germline; a read error may underlie this. The chain couples TRBV6-5 to TRBJ2-7, with 13 bases matching TRBD2. The CDR3 totals 15 residues. Germline CDR1 reads MNHEY; CDR2 reads SVGAGI. CDR3 amino acids: CASSQTSGRSPASDF. For the CDR3, the DNA is TGTGCCAGCAGTCAGACTAGCGGGAGGTCGCCAGCGTCGGACTTC.

V gene TRBV5-1 combines with J gene TRBJ2-5; D not certain. Trimming cost V 0 bases and J 7 bases, with 10 bases left between them. Per the germline V gene, CDR1 is SGHRS and CDR2 is YFSETQ. The CDR3 spans 13 residues. CDR3 nucleotide sequence: TGCGCCAGCAGCTTGGTTGGGTCGGGGACCCAGTACTTC. Its translation: CASSLVGSGTQYF.

The chain has TRBV29-1 and TRBJ2-7; D possibly corresponds to TRBD2 (5 bases). The CDR3 runs 15 residues. The V and J ends lost 1 base and 1 base respectively, with 14 bases between them. CDR1 is SQVTM, CDR2 ANQGSEA, per germline. In nucleotides, the CDR3 is TGCAGCGTTGAAGGTGGGCAGACGGGATCCTACGAGCAGTACTTC. Translated, it gives CSVEGGQTGSYEQYF.